The clone carrying this T cell receptor beta chain came up a few times. The V segment lost 0 bases and the J segment 3 bases; nucleotides outside the gene matches: 5. Germline V gene lookup returns CDR1 LNHNV and CDR2 YYDKDF (reference sequence). The CDR3 runs to 16 residues. The data belong to a study of blood T cell repertoires in COVID-19. Study-level background: Samples came from the United States, Italy and Spain, spanning acute and convalescent COVID-19. Nucleic acid was either cDNA or gDNA, and it came from T cells, B-cell-depleted T cells, or PBMCs.

Original analysis: The assay estimated nucleated cells by amplifying reference gene primers. Sequenced by immunoSEQ multiplex PCR; TCRdb stores in-frame clones only, minus some. V, J and clone size reflect that table, while D and trimming were determined from the DNA. The sample records nearly 200,000 clones, 70% to 90% being singletons. This TCR was recovered from a woman in her forties who had recovered from COVID-19. The sample taken for sequencing was peripheral blood. The rearrangement uses TRBV15 and TRBJ2-3; TRBD2 aligns across 8 bases. CDR3 region: CATSRDLSGSTDTQYF. The CDR3 region has the DNA TGTGCCACCAGCAGAGATTTGAGCGGGAGTACAGATACGCAGTATTTT.